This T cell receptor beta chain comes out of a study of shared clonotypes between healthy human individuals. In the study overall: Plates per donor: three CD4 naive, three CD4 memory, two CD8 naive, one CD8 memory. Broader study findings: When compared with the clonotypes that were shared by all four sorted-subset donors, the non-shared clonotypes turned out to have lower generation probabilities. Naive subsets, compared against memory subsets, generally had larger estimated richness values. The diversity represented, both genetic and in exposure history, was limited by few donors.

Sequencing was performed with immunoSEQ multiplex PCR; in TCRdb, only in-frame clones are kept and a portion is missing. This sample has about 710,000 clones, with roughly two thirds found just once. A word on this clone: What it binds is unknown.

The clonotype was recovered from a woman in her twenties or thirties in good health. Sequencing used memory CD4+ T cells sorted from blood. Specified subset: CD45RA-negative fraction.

In DNA, the CDR3 is TGTGCCAGTAGTCCAGGGGAGACCGCCCCTCACTCTGGGGCCAACGTCCTGACTTTC. This gives the protein CASSPGETAPHSGANVLTF. This chain links TRBV19 with TRBJ2-6; the D gene is possibly TRBD1 (6 bases). Looked up from germline, CDR1 is LNHDA and CDR2 is SQIVND (reference sequence). This CDR3 is 19 amino acids long. The V and J ends lost 5 bases and 0 bases respectively, with 20 bases between them.